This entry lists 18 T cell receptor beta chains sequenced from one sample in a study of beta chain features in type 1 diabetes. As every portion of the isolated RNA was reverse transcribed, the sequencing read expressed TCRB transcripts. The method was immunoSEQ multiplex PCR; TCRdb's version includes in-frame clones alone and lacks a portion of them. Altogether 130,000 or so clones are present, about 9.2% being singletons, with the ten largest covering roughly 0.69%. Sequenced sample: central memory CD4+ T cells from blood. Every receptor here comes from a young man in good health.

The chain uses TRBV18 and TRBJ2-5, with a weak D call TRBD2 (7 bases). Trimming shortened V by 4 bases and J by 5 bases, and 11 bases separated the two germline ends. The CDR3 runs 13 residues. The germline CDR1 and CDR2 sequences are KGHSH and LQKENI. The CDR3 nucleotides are TGTGCCAGCTCACGGGGGGGCCTGGAGACCCAGTACTTC. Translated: CASSRGGLETQYF. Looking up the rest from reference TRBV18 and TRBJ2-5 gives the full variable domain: NAGVMQNPRHLVRRRGQEARLRCSPMKGHSHVYWYRQLPEEGLKFMVYLQKENIIDESGMPKERFSAEFPKEGPSILRIQQVVRGDSAAYFCASSRGGLETQYFGPGTRLLVL.

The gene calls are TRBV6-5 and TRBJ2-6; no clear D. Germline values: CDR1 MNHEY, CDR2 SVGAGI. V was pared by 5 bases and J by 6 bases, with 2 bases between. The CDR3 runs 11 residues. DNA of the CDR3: TGTGCCAGCAGTCAGGCCAACGTCCTGACTTTC. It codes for CASSQANVLTF.

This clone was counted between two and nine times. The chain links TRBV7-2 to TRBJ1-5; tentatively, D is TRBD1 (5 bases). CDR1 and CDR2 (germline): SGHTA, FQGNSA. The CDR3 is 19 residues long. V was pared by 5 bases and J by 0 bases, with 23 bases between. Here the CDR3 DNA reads TGTGCCAGCAGCCCGGGGGGGACCGCATGGCCTTATAGCAATCAGCCCCAGCATTTT. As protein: CASSPGGTAWPYSNQPQHF.

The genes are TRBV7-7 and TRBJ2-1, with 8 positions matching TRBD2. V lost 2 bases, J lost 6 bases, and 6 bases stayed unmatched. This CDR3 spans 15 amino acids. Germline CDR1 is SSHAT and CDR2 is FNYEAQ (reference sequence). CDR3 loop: CASSLRSGGGNEQFF. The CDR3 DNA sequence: TGTGCCAGCAGCTTAAGAAGCGGGGGAGGCAATGAGCAGTTCTTC.

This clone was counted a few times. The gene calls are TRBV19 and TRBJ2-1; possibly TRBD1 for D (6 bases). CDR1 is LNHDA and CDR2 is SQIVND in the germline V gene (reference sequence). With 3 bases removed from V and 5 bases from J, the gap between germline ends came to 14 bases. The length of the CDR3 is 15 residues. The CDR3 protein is CASSIMGALDNEQFF. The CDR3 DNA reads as TGTGCCAGTAGTATCATGGGGGCGCTGGACAATGAGCAGTTCTTC. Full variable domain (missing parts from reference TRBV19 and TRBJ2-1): DGGITQSPKYLFRKEGQNVTLSCEQNLNHDAMYWYRQDPGQGLRLIYYSQIVNDFQKGDIAEGYSVSREKKESFPLTVTSAQKNPTAFYLCASSIMGALDNEQFFGPGTRLTVL.

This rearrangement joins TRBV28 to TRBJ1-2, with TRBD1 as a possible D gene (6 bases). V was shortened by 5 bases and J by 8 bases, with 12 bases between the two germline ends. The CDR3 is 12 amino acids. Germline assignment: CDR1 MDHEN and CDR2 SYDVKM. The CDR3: CASSAGGRGYTF. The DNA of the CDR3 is TGTGCCAGCAGTGCCGGGGGGCGCGGCTACACCTTC.

In nucleotides, the CDR3 is TGTGCCAGCAGGGCGACAATGGTTGGAAACACCATATATTTT. It codes for CASRATMVGNTIYF. The rearrangement uses TRBV6-1 and TRBJ1-3; D is ambiguous. The V gene's germline CDR1 is MNHNS and CDR2 SASEGT. This CDR3 comprises 14 residues. The germline V and J ends were trimmed by 6 bases and 3 bases, with 12 bases remaining between them.

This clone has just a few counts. The CDR3 nucleotides are TGTGCCAGCTCACCAGACTACCTCGGCACAGATACGCAGTATTTT. Its protein is CASSPDYLGTDTQYF. The chain recombines TRBV18 with TRBJ2-3; perhaps TRBD2 as D (5 bases). This CDR3 spans 15 amino acids. CDR1 and CDR2 from the germline V gene are KGHSH and LQKENI. V gave up 2 bases and J gave up 1 base, with 10 bases separating them.

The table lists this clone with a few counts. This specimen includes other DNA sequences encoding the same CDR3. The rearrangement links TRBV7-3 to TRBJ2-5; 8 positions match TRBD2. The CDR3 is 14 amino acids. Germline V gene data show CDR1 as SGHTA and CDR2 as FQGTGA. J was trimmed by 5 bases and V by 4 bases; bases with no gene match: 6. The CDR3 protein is CASSSGLAGETQYF. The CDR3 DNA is TGTGCCAGCAGCTCCGGACTAGCCGGTGAGACCCAGTACTTC.

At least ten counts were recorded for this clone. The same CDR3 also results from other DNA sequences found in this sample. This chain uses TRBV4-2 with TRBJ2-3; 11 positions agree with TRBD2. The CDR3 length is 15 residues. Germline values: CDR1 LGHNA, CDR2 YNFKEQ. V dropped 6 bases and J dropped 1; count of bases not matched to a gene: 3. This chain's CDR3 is CASSPTSGGTDTQYF. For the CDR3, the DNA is TGTGCCAGCAGTCCGACTAGCGGGGGCACAGATACGCAGTATTTT.

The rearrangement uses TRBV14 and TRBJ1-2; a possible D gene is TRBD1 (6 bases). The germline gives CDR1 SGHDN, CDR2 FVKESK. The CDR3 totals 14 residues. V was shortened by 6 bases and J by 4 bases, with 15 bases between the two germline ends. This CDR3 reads CASSFRGYGYGYTF. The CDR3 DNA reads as TGTGCCAGCAGTTTCAGGGGTTACGGCTATGGCTACACCTTC.

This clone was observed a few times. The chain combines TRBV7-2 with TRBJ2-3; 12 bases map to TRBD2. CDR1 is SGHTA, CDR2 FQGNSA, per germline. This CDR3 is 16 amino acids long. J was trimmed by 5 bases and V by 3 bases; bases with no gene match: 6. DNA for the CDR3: TGTGCCAGCAGCTTTTCTAGCGGGGGGGCGGGAGATACGCAGTATTTT. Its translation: CASSFSSGGAGDTQYF.

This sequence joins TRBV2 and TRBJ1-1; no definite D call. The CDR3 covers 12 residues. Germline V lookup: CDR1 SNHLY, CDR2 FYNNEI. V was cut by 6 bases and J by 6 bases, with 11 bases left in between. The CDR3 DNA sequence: TGTGCCAGCAGCGTTAGTAAAGCTGAAGCTTTCTTT. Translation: CASSVSKAEAFF.

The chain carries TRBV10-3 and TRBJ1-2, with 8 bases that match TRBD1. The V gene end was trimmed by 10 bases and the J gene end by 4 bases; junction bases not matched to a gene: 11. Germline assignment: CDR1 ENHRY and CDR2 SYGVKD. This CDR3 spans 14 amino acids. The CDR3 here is CASTLRGQSYGYTF. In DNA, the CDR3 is TGTGCCAGCACCCTCAGGGGGCAGAGCTATGGCTACACCTTC.

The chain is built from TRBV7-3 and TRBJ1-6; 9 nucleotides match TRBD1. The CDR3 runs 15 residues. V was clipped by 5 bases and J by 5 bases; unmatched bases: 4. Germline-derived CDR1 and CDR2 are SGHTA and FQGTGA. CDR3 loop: CASSLGQGHNSPLHF. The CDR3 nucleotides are TGTGCCAGCAGCCTAGGACAGGGGCATAATTCACCCCTCCACTTT.

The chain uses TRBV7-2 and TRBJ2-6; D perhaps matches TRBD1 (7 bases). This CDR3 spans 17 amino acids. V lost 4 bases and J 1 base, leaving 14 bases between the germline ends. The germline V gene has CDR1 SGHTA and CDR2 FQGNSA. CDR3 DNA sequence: TGTGCCAGCAGCTCGAGCAGGGGGGAATCTGGGGCCAACGTCCTGACTTTC. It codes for CASSSSRGESGANVLTF.

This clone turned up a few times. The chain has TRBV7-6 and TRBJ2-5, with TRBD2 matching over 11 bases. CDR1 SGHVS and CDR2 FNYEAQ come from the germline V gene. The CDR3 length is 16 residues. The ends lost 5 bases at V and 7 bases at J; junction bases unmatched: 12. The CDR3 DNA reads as TGTGCCAGCAGCCGGGGGGCTAGCGGGGGGTTGACGACCCAGTACTTC. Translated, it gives CASSRGASGGLTTQYF.

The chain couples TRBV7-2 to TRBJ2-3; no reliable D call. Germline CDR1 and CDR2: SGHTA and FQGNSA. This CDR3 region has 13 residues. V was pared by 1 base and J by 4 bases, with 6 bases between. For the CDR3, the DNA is TGTGCCAGCAGCTTAGTTGGAGCAGATACGCAGTATTTT. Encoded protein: CASSLVGADTQYF. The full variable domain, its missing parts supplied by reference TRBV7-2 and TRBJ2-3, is GAGVSQSPSNKVTEKGKDVELRCDPISGHTALYWYRQSLGQGLEFLIYFQGNSAPDKSGLPSDRFSAERTGGSVSTLTIQRTQQEDSAVYLCASSLVGADTQYFGPGTRLTVL.